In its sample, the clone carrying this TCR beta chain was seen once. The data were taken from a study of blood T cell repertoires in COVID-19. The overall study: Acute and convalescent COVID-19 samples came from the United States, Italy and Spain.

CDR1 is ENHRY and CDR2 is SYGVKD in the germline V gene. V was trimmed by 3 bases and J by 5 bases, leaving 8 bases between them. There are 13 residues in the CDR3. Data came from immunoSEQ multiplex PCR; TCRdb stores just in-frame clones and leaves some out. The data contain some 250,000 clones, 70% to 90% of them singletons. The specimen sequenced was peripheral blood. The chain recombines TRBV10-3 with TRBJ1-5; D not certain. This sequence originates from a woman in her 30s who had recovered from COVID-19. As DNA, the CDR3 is TGTGCCATCAGTGAATCTGAGGATCAGCCCCAGCATTTT. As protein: CAISESEDQPQHF.